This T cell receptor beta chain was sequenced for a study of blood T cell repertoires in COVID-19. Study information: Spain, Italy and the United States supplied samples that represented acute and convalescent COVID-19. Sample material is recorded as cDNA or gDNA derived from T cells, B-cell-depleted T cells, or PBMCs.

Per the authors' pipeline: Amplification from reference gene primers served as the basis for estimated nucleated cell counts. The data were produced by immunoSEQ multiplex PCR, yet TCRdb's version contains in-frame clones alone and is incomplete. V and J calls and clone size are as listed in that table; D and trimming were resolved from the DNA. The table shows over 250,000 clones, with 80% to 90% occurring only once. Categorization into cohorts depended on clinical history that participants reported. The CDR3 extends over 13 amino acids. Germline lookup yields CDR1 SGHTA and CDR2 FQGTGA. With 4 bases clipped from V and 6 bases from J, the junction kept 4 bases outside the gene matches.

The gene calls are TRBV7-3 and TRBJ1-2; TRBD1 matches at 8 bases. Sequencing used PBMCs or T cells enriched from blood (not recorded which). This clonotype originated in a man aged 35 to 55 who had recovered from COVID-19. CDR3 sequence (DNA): TGTGCCAGCAGCTCAGAGACAGGGGATGGCTACACCTTC. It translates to CASSSETGDGYTF.